This TCR beta chain derives from a study of blood T cell repertoires in COVID-19. Study-level background: T cells, B-cell-depleted T cells, or PBMCs provided the cDNA or gDNA that served as material.

Recruits, aged roughly 18 to 95 years, lived in 24 US areas. The protocol was immunoSEQ multiplex PCR, while the TCRdb copy is restricted to in-frame clones and leaves out a portion. The repertoire holds around 320,000 clones, with about 90% as singletons. Germline V gives CDR1 LNHDA, CDR2 SQIVND (reference sequence). V lost 5 bases, J lost 4 bases, and 12 bases lay in between. This CDR3 contains 14 residues. The sequenced sample consisted of PBMCs or T cells enriched from blood (not recorded which). This chain connects TRBV19 to TRBJ1-3; a possible D gene is TRBD1 (5 bases). This TCR was recovered from a young woman with acute COVID-19. CDR3 sequence reads: CASSGTGAGNTIYF. The CDR3 DNA follows: TGTGCCAGTAGTGGTACAGGTGCCGGAAACACCATATATTTT. Filled out from reference TRBV19 and TRBJ1-3, the complete variable domain reads DGGITQSPKYLFRKEGQNVTLSCEQNLNHDAMYWYRQDPGQGLRLIYYSQIVNDFQKGDIAEGYSVSREKKESFPLTVTSAQKNPTAFYLCASSGTGAGNTIYFGEGSWLTVV.